This entry features one TCR beta chain sequence. The antigen remains unidentified. The sample belongs to a study of identical twins. Study observations and caveats: For out-of-frame beta sequences, excess twin sharing was weaker.

A universal primer site came from template switching; cDNA carried unique molecular identifiers. TCRdb reprocessed the 5' RACE reads via MiXCR and lists one record per CDR3 protein. The profile shows 200,000 to 250,000 distinct CDR3 sequences, roughly an eighth of them singletons. The sample was also linked to a second study, of yellow fever vaccine responses in identical twins.

Input material: memory (CD45RO+) T cells sorted from blood. This clonotype originated in a woman under 30 in good health.

The CDR3 loop reads CASSLVLGTGEKKLFF. The CDR3 region has the DNA TGTGCCAGCAGTTTAGTTTTAGGGACAGGGGAAAAAAAACTGTTTTTT. The genes are TRBV12-3 or TRBV12-4 and TRBJ1-4; TRBD1 matches 10 bases. This CDR3 has 16 residues. The junction had 8 bases not matched to a gene; V was cut back by 1 base and J by 9 bases.